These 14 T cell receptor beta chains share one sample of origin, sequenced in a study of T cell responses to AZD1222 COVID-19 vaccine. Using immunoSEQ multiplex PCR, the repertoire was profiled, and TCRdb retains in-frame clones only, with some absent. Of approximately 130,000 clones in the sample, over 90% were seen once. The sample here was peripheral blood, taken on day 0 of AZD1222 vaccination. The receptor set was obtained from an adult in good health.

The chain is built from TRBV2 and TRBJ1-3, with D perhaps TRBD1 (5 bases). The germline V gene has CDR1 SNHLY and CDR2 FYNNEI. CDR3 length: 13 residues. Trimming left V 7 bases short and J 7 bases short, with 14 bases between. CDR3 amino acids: CASNMGRGNTIYF. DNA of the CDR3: TGTGCCAGCAACATGGGACGGGGTAACACCATATATTTT.

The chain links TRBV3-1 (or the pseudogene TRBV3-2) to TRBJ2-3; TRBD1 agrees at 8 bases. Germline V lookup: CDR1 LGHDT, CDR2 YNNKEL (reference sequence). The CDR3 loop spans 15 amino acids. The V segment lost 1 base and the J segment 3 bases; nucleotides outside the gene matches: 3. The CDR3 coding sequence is TGTGCCAGCAGCCAAGGACAGGGGATAACAGATACGCAGTATTTT. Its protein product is CASSQGQGITDTQYF.

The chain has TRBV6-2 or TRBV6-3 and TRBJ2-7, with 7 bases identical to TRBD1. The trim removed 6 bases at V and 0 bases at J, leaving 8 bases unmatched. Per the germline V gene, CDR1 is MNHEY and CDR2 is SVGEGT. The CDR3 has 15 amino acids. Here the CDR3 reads CASSPGTANSYEQYF. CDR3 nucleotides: TGTGCCAGCAGCCCCGGGACAGCGAACTCCTACGAGCAGTACTTC.

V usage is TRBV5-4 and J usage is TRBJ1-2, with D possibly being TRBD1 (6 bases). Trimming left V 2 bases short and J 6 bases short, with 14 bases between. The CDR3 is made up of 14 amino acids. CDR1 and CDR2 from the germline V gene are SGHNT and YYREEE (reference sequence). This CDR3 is CASSFGTGGHGYTF. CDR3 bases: TGTGCCAGCAGCTTTGGGACCGGGGGGCATGGCTACACCTTC.

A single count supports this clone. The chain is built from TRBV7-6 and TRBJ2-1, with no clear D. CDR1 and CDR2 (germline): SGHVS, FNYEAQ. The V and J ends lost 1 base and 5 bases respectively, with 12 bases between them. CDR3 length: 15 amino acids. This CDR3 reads CASSLGPSKDNEQFF. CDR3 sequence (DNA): TGTGCCAGCAGCTTAGGTCCTAGTAAAGACAATGAGCAGTTCTTC.

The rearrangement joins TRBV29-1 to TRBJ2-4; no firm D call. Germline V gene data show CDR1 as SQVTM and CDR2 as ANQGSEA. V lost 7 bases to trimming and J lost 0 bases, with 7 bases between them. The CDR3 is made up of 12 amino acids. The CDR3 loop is CSARSAKNIQYF. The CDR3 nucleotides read TGCAGCGCCAGATCAGCCAAAAACATTCAGTACTTC.

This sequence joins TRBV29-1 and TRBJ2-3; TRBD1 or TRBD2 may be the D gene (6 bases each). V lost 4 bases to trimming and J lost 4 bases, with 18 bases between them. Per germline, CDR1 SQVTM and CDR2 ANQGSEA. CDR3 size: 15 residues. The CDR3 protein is CSVARLVEGADTQYF. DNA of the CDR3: TGCAGCGTTGCTAGACTGGTGGAGGGGGCAGATACGCAGTATTTT.

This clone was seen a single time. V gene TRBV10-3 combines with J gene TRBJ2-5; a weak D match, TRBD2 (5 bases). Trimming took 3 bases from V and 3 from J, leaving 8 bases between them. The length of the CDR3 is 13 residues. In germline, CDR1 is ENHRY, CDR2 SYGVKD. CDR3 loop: CAISESEEETQYF. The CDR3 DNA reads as TGTGCCATCAGTGAATCGGAGGAAGAGACCCAGTACTTC.

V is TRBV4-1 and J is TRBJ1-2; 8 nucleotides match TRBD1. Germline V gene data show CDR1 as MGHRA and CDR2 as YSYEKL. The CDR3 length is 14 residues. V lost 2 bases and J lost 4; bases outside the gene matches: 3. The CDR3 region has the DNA TGCGCCAGCAGCCAATTTGGACAGGGCTATGGCTACACCTTC. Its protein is CASSQFGQGYGYTF.

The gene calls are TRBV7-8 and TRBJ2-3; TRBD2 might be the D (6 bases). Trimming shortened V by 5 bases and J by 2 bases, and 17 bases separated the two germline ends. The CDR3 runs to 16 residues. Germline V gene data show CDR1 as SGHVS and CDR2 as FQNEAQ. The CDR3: CASSPGLNSLTDTQYF. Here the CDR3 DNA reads TGTGCCAGCAGCCCGGGACTCAACTCTCTCACAGATACGCAGTATTTT.

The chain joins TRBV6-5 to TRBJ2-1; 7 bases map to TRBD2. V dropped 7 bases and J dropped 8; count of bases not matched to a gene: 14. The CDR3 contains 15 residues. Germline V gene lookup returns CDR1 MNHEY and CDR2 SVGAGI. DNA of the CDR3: TGTGCCAGCACCCCACGGCGGGGAGGGAAGGATGAGCAGTTCTTC. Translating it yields CASTPRRGGKDEQFF.

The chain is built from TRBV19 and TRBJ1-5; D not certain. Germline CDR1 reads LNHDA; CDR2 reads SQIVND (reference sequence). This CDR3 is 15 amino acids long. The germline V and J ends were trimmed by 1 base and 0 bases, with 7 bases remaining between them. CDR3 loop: CASSIGAYSNQPQHF. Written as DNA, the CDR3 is TGTGCCAGTAGTATAGGAGCCTATAGCAATCAGCCCCAGCATTTT.

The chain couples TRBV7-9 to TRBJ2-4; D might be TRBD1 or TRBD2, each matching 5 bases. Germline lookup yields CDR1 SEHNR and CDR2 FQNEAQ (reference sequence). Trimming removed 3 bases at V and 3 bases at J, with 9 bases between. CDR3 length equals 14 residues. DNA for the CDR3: TGTGCCAGCAGCTTGGTTGGGGGCAAAAACATTCAGTACTTC. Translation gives CASSLVGGKNIQYF.

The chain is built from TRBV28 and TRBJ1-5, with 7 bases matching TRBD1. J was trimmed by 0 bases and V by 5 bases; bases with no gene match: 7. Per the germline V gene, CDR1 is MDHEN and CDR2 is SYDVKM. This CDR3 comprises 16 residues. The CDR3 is CASSQWGTASNQPQHF. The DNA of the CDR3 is TGTGCCAGCAGTCAGTGGGGGACAGCTAGCAATCAGCCCCAGCATTTT.